Listed below are T cell receptor beta chains from one sample, sequenced in a study of T-cell reconstitution after alpha-beta-depleted transplantation in children. TCRdb recomputed calls from the PCR reads with MiXCR, one row per CDR3 protein. The sample holds approximately 400,000 distinct CDR3 sequences, approximately 11% seen once. Sequencing was performed on PBMCs from the stem cell graft donor, taken from the stem cell graft. These receptors all come from a human donor who donated a stem cell graft to a child with acute myeloid leukemia. Both conserved end residues are part of each CDR3. D genes are given only for firm matches. Not every row has a clone size; where given, it reads once, few, many or a size class.

clone_size: few
v_call: TRBV20-1
j_call: TRBJ2-7
d_call: TRBD1
cdr3_aa: CTTGQGNEQYF
cdr3_nt: TGCACCACGGGACAGGGTAACGAGCAGTACTTC

clone_size: few
v_call: TRBV6-5
j_call: TRBJ1-2
d_call: -
cdr3_aa: CASSYRRSDYGYTF
cdr3_nt: TGTGCCAGCAGTTACCGGCGAAGCGACTATGGCTACACCTTC

clone_size: -
v_call: TRBV18
j_call: TRBJ2-5
d_call: -
cdr3_aa: CASANPMGGETQYF
cdr3_nt: TGTGCCAGCGCGAACCCGATGGGCGGAGAGACCCAGTACTTC

clone_size: few
v_call: TRBV12-3/TRBV12-4
j_call: TRBJ1-6
d_call: -
cdr3_aa: CASSLTTTDSPLHF
cdr3_nt: TGTGCCAGCAGTCTTACTACAACCGATTCACCCCTCCACTTT

clone_size: -
v_call: TRBV5-1
j_call: TRBJ2-1
d_call: -
cdr3_aa: CASSLYAGLYNEQFF
cdr3_nt: TGCGCCAGCAGCTTGTATGCGGGGTTATACAATGAGCAGTTCTTC

clone_size: -
v_call: TRBV6-1
j_call: TRBJ2-1
d_call: -
cdr3_aa: CASSEPILGEYQFF
cdr3_nt: TGTGCCAGCAGTGAACCAATATTGGGGGAATATCAGTTCTTC

clone_size: few
v_call: TRBV10-3
j_call: TRBJ2-5
d_call: -
cdr3_aa: CAISESNGEETQYF
cdr3_nt: TGTGCCATCAGTGAGTCGAATGGCGAAGAGACCCAGTACTTC

clone_size: -
v_call: TRBV14
j_call: TRBJ1-2
d_call: -
cdr3_aa: CASSQANRVDGYTF
cdr3_nt: TGTGCCAGCAGCCAAGCCAACAGGGTGGACGGCTACACCTTC

clone_size: few
v_call: TRBV12-3/TRBV12-4
j_call: TRBJ2-3
d_call: -
cdr3_aa: CASSSQLPTDTQYF
cdr3_nt: TGTGCCAGCAGTTCCCAACTACCCACAGATACGCAGTATTTT

clone_size: few
v_call: TRBV7-2
j_call: TRBJ2-2
d_call: -
cdr3_aa: CASSLTDGTGELFF
cdr3_nt: TGTGCCAGCAGCCTAACGGATGGCACCGGGGAGCTGTTTTTT

clone_size: -
v_call: TRBV15
j_call: TRBJ1-1
d_call: TRBD1
cdr3_aa: CATSRANRGRFEAFF
cdr3_nt: TGTGCCACCAGCAGAGCAAACAGGGGGCGTTTTGAAGCTTTCTTT

clone_size: -
v_call: TRBV7-9
j_call: TRBJ2-7
d_call: TRBD1
cdr3_aa: CANSAQGQTYEQYF
cdr3_nt: TGTGCCAACAGCGCCCAGGGACAGACCTACGAGCAGTACTTC

clone_size: many
v_call: TRBV10-3
j_call: TRBJ2-1
d_call: -
cdr3_aa: CAISETQFNEQFF
cdr3_nt: TGTGCCATCAGTGAGACCCAGTTCAATGAGCAGTTCTTC

clone_size: few
v_call: TRBV20-1
j_call: TRBJ2-3
d_call: -
cdr3_aa: CSATLDYTDTQYF
cdr3_nt: TGCAGTGCTACCTTGGACTACACAGATACGCAGTATTTT

clone_size: -
v_call: TRBV6-6
j_call: TRBJ2-7
d_call: -
cdr3_aa: CAFKKASGVEQYF
cdr3_nt: TGTGCCTTCAAAAAGGCTTCTGGGGTCGAGCAGTACTTC

clone_size: -
v_call: TRBV27
j_call: TRBJ2-4
d_call: -
cdr3_aa: CASSLSPGKNSQYF
cdr3_nt: TGTGCCAGCAGTTTATCGCCTGGAAAAAACAGTCAGTACTTC

clone_size: few
v_call: TRBV5-1
j_call: TRBJ2-1
d_call: TRBD2
cdr3_aa: CASSQPKIAGLEQFF
cdr3_nt: TGCGCCAGCAGTCAGCCCAAGATAGCGGGGCTTGAGCAGTTCTTC

clone_size: -
v_call: TRBV29-1
j_call: TRBJ2-3
d_call: TRBD2
cdr3_aa: CSVSTSGADTQYF
cdr3_nt: TGCAGCGTTTCGACTAGCGGCGCAGATACGCAGTATTTT

clone_size: few
v_call: TRBV6-5
j_call: TRBJ2-5
d_call: TRBD2
cdr3_aa: CASSYSGLAGFQETQYF
cdr3_nt: TGTGCCAGCAGTTACTCAGGACTAGCGGGTTTCCAAGAGACCCAGTACTTC

clone_size: many
v_call: TRBV6-1
j_call: TRBJ2-5
d_call: -
cdr3_aa: CASSPTDYTETQYF
cdr3_nt: TGTGCCAGCAGCCCAACAGATTACACAGAGACCCAGTACTTC

clone_size: -
v_call: TRBV4-2
j_call: TRBJ2-2
d_call: -
cdr3_aa: CASSQDSVRGTATGELFF
cdr3_nt: TGTGCCAGCAGCCAAGATTCCGTTCGTGGGACCGCCACCGGGGAGCTGTTTTTT

clone_size: many
v_call: TRBV6-6
j_call: TRBJ1-5
d_call: TRBD1
cdr3_aa: CASNDRAGQPQHF
cdr3_nt: TGTGCCAGCAACGACAGGGCTGGGCAGCCCCAGCATTTT

clone_size: -
v_call: TRBV9
j_call: TRBJ1-4
d_call: -
cdr3_aa: CASSVSSRGEKLFF
cdr3_nt: TGTGCCAGCAGCGTCTCTTCCCGGGGAGAAAAACTGTTTTTT

clone_size: few
v_call: TRBV15
j_call: TRBJ2-1
d_call: TRBD2
cdr3_aa: CATSRAAGGFNEQFF
cdr3_nt: TGTGCCACCAGCAGAGCAGCGGGAGGGTTTAATGAGCAGTTCTTC

clone_size: -
v_call: TRBV25-1
j_call: TRBJ2-5
d_call: TRBD2
cdr3_aa: CASSDPPGLEPRETQYF
cdr3_nt: TGTGCCAGCAGTGACCCTCCGGGACTAGAGCCAAGAGAGACCCAGTACTTC

clone_size: few
v_call: TRBV7-2
j_call: TRBJ2-1
d_call: TRBD2
cdr3_aa: CASSPGLAERYNEQFF
cdr3_nt: TGTGCCAGCAGCCCCGGACTAGCGGAGAGATACAATGAGCAGTTCTTC

clone_size: -
v_call: TRBV10-3
j_call: TRBJ2-3
d_call: -
cdr3_aa: CAIEASTDTQYF
cdr3_nt: TGTGCCATCGAGGCCAGTACAGATACGCAGTATTTT

clone_size: -
v_call: TRBV20-1
j_call: TRBJ1-2
d_call: -
cdr3_aa: CSAREDSGGYTF
cdr3_nt: TGCAGTGCTAGAGAGGACAGTGGGGGCTACACCTTC

clone_size: few
v_call: TRBV5-5
j_call: TRBJ2-5
d_call: TRBD1
cdr3_aa: CASTPPTGGVGTQYF
cdr3_nt: TGTGCCAGCACCCCGCCCACAGGGGGCGTAGGGACCCAGTACTTC

clone_size: few
v_call: TRBV20-1
j_call: TRBJ1-5
d_call: TRBD1
cdr3_aa: CSAQTGANNQPQHF
cdr3_nt: TGCAGTGCTCAGACAGGGGCCAACAATCAGCCCCAGCATTTT

clone_size: -
v_call: TRBV10-1
j_call: TRBJ1-1
d_call: TRBD1
cdr3_aa: CASSERQGWNAEAFF
cdr3_nt: TGCGCCAGCAGTGAGCGACAGGGATGGAACGCTGAAGCTTTCTTT

clone_size: -
v_call: TRBV7-8
j_call: TRBJ1-5
d_call: -
cdr3_aa: CASSSRADGNQPQHF
cdr3_nt: TGTGCCAGCAGCTCCAGGGCGGACGGCAATCAGCCCCAGCATTTT

clone_size: many
v_call: TRBV29-1
j_call: TRBJ1-2
d_call: -
cdr3_aa: CSVDSPYGYTF
cdr3_nt: TGCAGCGTTGATAGCCCCTATGGCTACACCTTC

clone_size: few
v_call: TRBV7-9
j_call: TRBJ1-1
d_call: TRBD1
cdr3_aa: CASTPQGAGNTEAFF
cdr3_nt: TGTGCCAGCACGCCTCAGGGGGCAGGGAACACTGAAGCTTTCTTT

clone_size: -
v_call: TRBV27
j_call: TRBJ1-6
d_call: TRBD1
cdr3_aa: CASSIQTGLNSPLHF
cdr3_nt: TGTGCCAGCAGTATCCAGACAGGGCTTAATTCACCCCTCCACTTT

clone_size: few
v_call: TRBV20-1
j_call: TRBJ1-4
d_call: -
cdr3_aa: CSAIWGTNEKLFF
cdr3_nt: TGCAGTGCTATATGGGGAACTAATGAAAAACTGTTTTTT

clone_size: -
v_call: TRBV4-1
j_call: TRBJ1-6
d_call: -
cdr3_aa: CASSRDISSYNSPLHF
cdr3_nt: TGCGCCAGCAGCCGCGACATAAGCTCCTATAATTCACCCCTCCACTTT

clone_size: -
v_call: TRBV7-2
j_call: TRBJ1-2
d_call: -
cdr3_aa: CASSLSRAGILYGYTF
cdr3_nt: TGTGCCAGCAGCTTATCTCGAGCCGGGATCCTCTATGGCTACACCTTC

clone_size: few
v_call: TRBV5-6
j_call: TRBJ1-3
d_call: -
cdr3_aa: CASSLYWQGKHTIYF
cdr3_nt: TGTGCCAGCAGCTTGTATTGGCAGGGGAAGCACACCATATATTTT

clone_size: -
v_call: TRBV5-1
j_call: TRBJ2-7
d_call: -
cdr3_aa: CASNTGSGTGEQYF
cdr3_nt: TGCGCCAGCAACACGGGATCCGGGACGGGCGAGCAGTACTTC

clone_size: few
v_call: TRBV6-2/TRBV6-3
j_call: TRBJ2-7
d_call: -
cdr3_aa: CASSYRDLIYEQYF
cdr3_nt: TGTGCCAGCAGTTACCGGGACTTAATCTACGAGCAGTACTTC

clone_size: once
v_call: TRBV27
j_call: TRBJ2-7
d_call: TRBD1
cdr3_aa: CASGPGGGEQYF
cdr3_nt: TGTGCCAGCGGGCCAGGGGGTGGTGAGCAGTACTTC

clone_size: -
v_call: TRBV12-3/TRBV12-4
j_call: TRBJ2-7
d_call: -
cdr3_aa: CASSTVLALDEQYF
cdr3_nt: TGTGCCAGCAGTACTGTACTTGCTCTCGACGAGCAGTACTTC

clone_size: few
v_call: TRBV6-1
j_call: TRBJ1-5
d_call: TRBD1
cdr3_aa: CASSGRDRGSNQPQHF
cdr3_nt: TGTGCCAGCAGTGGTCGGGACAGGGGCAGCAATCAGCCCCAGCATTTT

clone_size: -
v_call: TRBV7-6
j_call: TRBJ1-1
d_call: -
cdr3_aa: CASSLHPRTHHTEAFF
cdr3_nt: TGTGCCAGCAGCTTACATCCGAGGACACATCACACTGAAGCTTTCTTT

clone_size: few
v_call: TRBV7-9
j_call: TRBJ2-7
d_call: -
cdr3_aa: CASRDGTGSSYEQYF
cdr3_nt: TGTGCCAGCAGGGACGGGACGGGGAGCTCCTACGAGCAGTACTTC

clone_size: -
v_call: TRBV9
j_call: TRBJ2-1
d_call: TRBD2
cdr3_aa: CASSVGWASGGEDEQFF
cdr3_nt: TGTGCCAGCAGCGTAGGATGGGCTAGCGGGGGGGAAGATGAGCAGTTCTTC

clone_size: many
v_call: TRBV27
j_call: TRBJ2-1
d_call: -
cdr3_aa: CASSTRREDYNEQFF
cdr3_nt: TGTGCCAGCAGCACGCGGAGGGAGGACTACAATGAGCAGTTCTTC

clone_size: few
v_call: TRBV10-3
j_call: TRBJ1-5
d_call: -
cdr3_aa: CAISTGNQPQHF
cdr3_nt: TGTGCCATCAGCACAGGGAATCAGCCCCAGCATTTT

clone_size: -
v_call: TRBV9
j_call: TRBJ2-5
d_call: -
cdr3_aa: CASSVGRGPAETQYF
cdr3_nt: TGTGCCAGCAGCGTAGGGCGGGGCCCTGCAGAGACCCAGTACTTC

clone_size: few
v_call: TRBV7-2
j_call: TRBJ2-7
d_call: -
cdr3_aa: CASSLDRGVSEQYF
cdr3_nt: TGTGCCAGCAGCTTAGACAGAGGAGTGAGCGAGCAGTACTTC

clone_size: few
v_call: TRBV15
j_call: TRBJ2-1
d_call: TRBD1
cdr3_aa: CATSRDLGTGVGNEQFF
cdr3_nt: TGTGCCACCAGCAGAGACCTGGGGACAGGGGTTGGCAATGAGCAGTTCTTC

clone_size: few
v_call: TRBV4-1
j_call: TRBJ1-6
d_call: -
cdr3_aa: CASSQTPQTGSSYNSPLHF
cdr3_nt: TGCGCCAGCAGCCAAACACCTCAGACAGGAAGCTCCTATAATTCACCCCTCCACTTT

clone_size: few
v_call: TRBV5-1
j_call: TRBJ2-1
d_call: TRBD2
cdr3_aa: CASSPRLAASSYNEQFF
cdr3_nt: TGCGCCAGCAGCCCACGACTAGCGGCTAGCTCCTACAATGAGCAGTTCTTC

clone_size: -
v_call: TRBV7-3
j_call: TRBJ2-1
d_call: TRBD2
cdr3_aa: CASSLTSRLADEQFF
cdr3_nt: TGTGCCAGCAGCTTAACTTCGAGACTAGCGGATGAGCAGTTCTTC

clone_size: few
v_call: TRBV9
j_call: TRBJ1-1
d_call: TRBD1
cdr3_aa: CASSGTGGTEAFF
cdr3_nt: TGTGCCAGCAGCGGGACAGGGGGGACTGAAGCTTTCTTT

clone_size: -
v_call: TRBV7-9
j_call: TRBJ2-7
d_call: -
cdr3_aa: CASSAEPGQGFHEQYF
cdr3_nt: TGTGCCAGCAGCGCGGAGCCGGGACAAGGGTTCCACGAGCAGTACTTC

clone_size: many
v_call: TRBV7-9
j_call: TRBJ2-5
d_call: TRBD2
cdr3_aa: CASSLRTSGETQYF
cdr3_nt: TGTGCCAGCAGCCTCAGGACTAGCGGAGAGACCCAGTACTTC

clone_size: many
v_call: TRBV3-1
j_call: TRBJ1-4
d_call: -
cdr3_aa: CASGGGRGEKLFF
cdr3_nt: TGTGCCAGCGGTGGGGGGCGAGGTGAAAAACTGTTTTTT